This T cell receptor beta chain appears in the sequencing data of a study of blood T cell repertoires in COVID-19 (dated by TCRdb to 2018 to 2020). About the full investigation: Samples from collaborators originated in the United States, Italy and Spain and spanned both the acute and convalescent phases of COVID-19. The samples were drawn from the first 160 participants of the ongoing ImmuneRACE study and from 1,254 subjects provided by 6 global collaborators. The material from the prospective study consisted of cDNA or gDNA derived from T cells, B-cell-depleted T cells, or PBMCs. The dataset comprised deeply sampled blood TCRbeta repertoires from subjects exposed to, actively infected with, or recovered from COVID-19. A freely available public database, intended as a resource for researchers studying the immune response to SARS-CoV-2, is where the repertoires were released. Where HLA class I and class II types were available, the types were taken from metadata supplied by the sample provider, not from assay-based typing. The sample metadata nearly always contained a de-identified subject ID, COVID-19 status, age in years and sex. Findings and caveats that apply to the study as a whole: The amount of clinical and demographic metadata varied by source and participant and was provided uncurated.

The immunoSEQ Assay, a bias-controlled multiplex PCR, was used to amplify TCRbeta CDR3 regions from genomic DNA. Per the authors' processing: Nucleated cell counts per sample were estimated from amplification of reference gene primers within the assay. To quantify the absolute abundance of each unique TCRbeta CDR3 rearrangement, sequence reads were collapsed and filtered. For each sample, productive Simpson clonality was calculated as the square root of Simpson's diversity index across productive rearrangements. TCRdb took over this immuneACCESS table, retaining in-frame rearrangements with V and J assigned. Such tables are incomplete; in checked studies, under half of the missing clones stem from an unresolved V gene, and the remainder is unexplained. V and J calls and clone size follow that table, whereas D and trimming were derived from the DNA. The sample contains under 200,000 clones, 60% to 85% of them found a single time. The ten biggest clones cover 8.1% of the sample.

In Seattle, one collaborating source enrolled patients while the infection was active and tracked those patients longitudinally over the course of disease. Whole blood was collected in K2EDTA tubes by collaborating institutions according to the institutions' own protocols. For TCRbeta analysis, collaborators shipped samples as frozen whole blood, isolated PBMCs, or DNA extracted from either of those sample types. Comment on this clone: It lacks a known antigen. No much larger clone exists at a distance of one base, and base qualities are not known.

CDR1 and CDR2 are read off the germline V gene as SGHRS and YFSETQ. Trimming leaves V shorter by 4 bases and J shorter by 6 bases, with the junction holding 9 bases beyond the gene matches. Spanning cysteine to phenylalanine, the CDR3 consists of 16 amino acids. The retained sequence is limited to the CDR3, 48 bases, with the frame set at the first base. The specimen sequenced was peripheral blood. This receptor was obtained from a woman aged 55-70 years with COVID-19, enrolled during active disease. The sequence links TRBV5-1 to TRBJ2-1; 11 central bases correspond to TRBD2. Here is the DNA: TGCGCCAGCAGCATAGCGCTAGCGGGAGGTTTCAATGAGCAGTTCTTC. It is translated as CASSIALAGGFNEQFF.